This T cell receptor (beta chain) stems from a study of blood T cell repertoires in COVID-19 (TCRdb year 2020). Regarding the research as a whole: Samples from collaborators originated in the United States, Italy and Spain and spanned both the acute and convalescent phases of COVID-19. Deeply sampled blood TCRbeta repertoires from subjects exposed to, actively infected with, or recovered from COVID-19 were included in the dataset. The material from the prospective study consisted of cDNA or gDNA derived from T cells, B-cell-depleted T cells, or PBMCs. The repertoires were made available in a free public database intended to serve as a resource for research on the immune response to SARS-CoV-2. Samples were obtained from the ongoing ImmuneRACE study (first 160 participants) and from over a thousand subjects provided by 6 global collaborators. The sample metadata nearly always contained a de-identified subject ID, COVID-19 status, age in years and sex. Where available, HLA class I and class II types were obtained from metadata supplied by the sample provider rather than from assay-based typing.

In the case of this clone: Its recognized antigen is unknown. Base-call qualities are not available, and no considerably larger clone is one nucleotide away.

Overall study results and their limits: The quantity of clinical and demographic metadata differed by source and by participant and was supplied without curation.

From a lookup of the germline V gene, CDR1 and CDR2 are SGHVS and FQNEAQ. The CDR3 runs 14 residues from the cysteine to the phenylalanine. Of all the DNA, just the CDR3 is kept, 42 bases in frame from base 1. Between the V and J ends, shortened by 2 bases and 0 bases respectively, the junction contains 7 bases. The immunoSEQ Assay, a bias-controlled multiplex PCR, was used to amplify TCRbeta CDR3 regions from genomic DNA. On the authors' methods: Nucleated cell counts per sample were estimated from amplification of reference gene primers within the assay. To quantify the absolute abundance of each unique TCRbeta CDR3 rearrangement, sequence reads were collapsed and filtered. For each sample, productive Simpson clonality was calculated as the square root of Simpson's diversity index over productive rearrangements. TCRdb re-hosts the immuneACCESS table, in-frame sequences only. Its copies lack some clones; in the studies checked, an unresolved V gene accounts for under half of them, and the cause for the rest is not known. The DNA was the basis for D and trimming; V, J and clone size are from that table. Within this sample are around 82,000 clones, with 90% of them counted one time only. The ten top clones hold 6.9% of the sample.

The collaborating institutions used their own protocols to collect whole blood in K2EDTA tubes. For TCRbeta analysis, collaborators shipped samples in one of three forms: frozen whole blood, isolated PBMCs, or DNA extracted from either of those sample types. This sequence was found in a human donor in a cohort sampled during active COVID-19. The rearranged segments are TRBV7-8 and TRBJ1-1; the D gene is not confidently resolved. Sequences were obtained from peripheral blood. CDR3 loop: CASSLTEMNTEAFF. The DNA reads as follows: TGTGCCAGCAGCTTAACAGAGATGAACACTGAAGCTTTCTTT.